A selection of T cell receptor beta chains follows, all from one sample in a study of T cell responses to AZD1222 COVID-19 vaccine. The table came from immunoSEQ multiplex PCR; TCRdb's copy has only in-frame clones and leaves some out. The table records about 31,000 clones, roughly 90% of them present only once. The input for sequencing was peripheral blood, taken 28 days after the second AZD1222 dose. The receptor set was obtained from an adult who received the AZD1222 COVID-19 vaccine. Both conserved end residues are part of each CDR3. The D gene is left open where the match is weak. Rows may omit the clone size; those that give it use once, few, many or a size class.

clone_size,j_call,v_call,d_call,cdr3_aa,cdr3_nt
-,TRBJ1-5,TRBV19,-,CAGGSGVRQPQHF,TGTGCCGGAGGCAGTGGGGTCAGGCAGCCCCAGCATTTT
-,TRBJ2-7,TRBV18,TRBD1,CASSLGQGGREQYF,TGTGCCAGCTCCCTGGGACAGGGTGGACGCGAGCAGTACTTC
-,TRBJ1-2,TRBV5-8,-,CASNFVQRANYGYTF,TGTGCCAGCAACTTTGTACAGAGAGCTAACTATGGCTACACCTTC
-,TRBJ1-2,TRBV6-2/TRBV6-3,TRBD1,CASSPPPDRAYGYTF,TGTGCCAGCAGCCCTCCCCCGGACAGGGCCTATGGCTACACCTTC
-,TRBJ1-1,TRBV2,-,CASQDGENTEAFF,TGTGCCAGCCAGGACGGAGAAAACACTGAAGCTTTCTTT
-,TRBJ1-1,TRBV18,-,CASSPIPSAEAFF,TGTGCCAGCTCCCCTATACCGAGCGCTGAAGCTTTCTTT
-,TRBJ1-1,TRBV6-5,TRBD1,CASSYAGQVNTEAFF,TGTGCCAGCAGTTACGCCGGACAGGTGAACACTGAAGCTTTCTTT
-,TRBJ1-5,TRBV27,-,CASSLRGGLGQPQHF,TGTGCCAGCAGCCTCCGGGGAGGGTTGGGTCAGCCCCAGCATTTT
-,TRBJ1-4,TRBV11-2,-,CASSQTGYASEKLFF,TGTGCCAGCAGCCAAACAGGGTATGCGAGTGAAAAACTGTTTTTT
-,TRBJ2-1,TRBV6-2/TRBV6-3,TRBD2,CASSIRLAGHNEQFF,TGTGCCAGCAGTATTCGACTAGCAGGCCACAATGAGCAGTTCTTC
-,TRBJ2-7,TRBV5-4,TRBD1,CASSPGQDTYEQYF,TGTGCCAGCAGCCCAGGACAGGATACCTACGAGCAGTACTTC
-,TRBJ1-2,TRBV3-1/TRBV3-2,TRBD1,CASSQEAQGASGYTF,TGTGCCAGCAGCCAAGAGGCACAGGGGGCGTCTGGCTACACCTTC
-,TRBJ1-3,TRBV28,-,CASSLEGFGDTIYF,TGTGCCAGCAGTTTAGAAGGGTTCGGGGACACCATATATTTT
-,TRBJ1-4,TRBV28,-,CASSHRVGTNEKLFF,TGTGCCAGCAGTCACAGGGTTGGGACTAATGAAAAACTGTTTTTT
-,TRBJ1-2,TRBV6-1,-,CASSEGRGGNYGYTF,TGTGCCAGCAGTGAAGGACGGGGGGGGAACTATGGCTACACCTTC
-,TRBJ1-1,TRBV4-3,-,CASSQDTQGLEAFF,TGCGCCAGCAGCCAAGATACCCAGGGTTTGGAAGCTTTCTTT
-,TRBJ1-1,TRBV7-3,-,CASSLDRNTEAFF,TGTGCCAGCAGCTTAGACAGGAACACTGAAGCTTTCTTT
-,TRBJ2-7,TRBV5-1,-,CASKKDSPALEQYF,TGCGCCAGCAAAAAGGACTCCCCGGCCCTCGAGCAGTACTTC
few,TRBJ1-2,TRBV7-2,TRBD1,CASSRDGTGNGYTF,TGTGCCAGCAGCCGCGACGGGACAGGGAATGGCTACACCTTC
-,TRBJ1-6,TRBV5-1,-,CASSLEVTTSPLHF,TGCGCCAGCAGCTTGGAAGTTACAACCTCACCCCTCCACTTT
-,TRBJ1-3,TRBV5-1,-,CASTQRGNTIYF,TGCGCCAGCACCCAAAGGGGGAACACCATATATTTT
-,TRBJ1-4,TRBV12-5,-,CASGSLGGFVKLFF,TGTGCTAGTGGTTCCCTAGGGGGTTTTGTAAAACTGTTTTTT
-,TRBJ1-2,TRBV6-2/TRBV6-3,-,CASSYRGGYGYTF,TGTGCCAGCAGTTACAGGGGAGGATATGGCTACACCTTC
-,TRBJ1-3,TRBV24-1,TRBD1,CATSDPGTGENTIYF,TGTGCCACCAGTGATCCCGGGACAGGGGAGAACACCATATATTTT
-,TRBJ1-2,TRBV3-1/TRBV3-2,-,CASSQDEKRSYGYTF,TGTGCCAGCAGCCAAGATGAGAAGCGTAGCTATGGCTACACCTTC
-,TRBJ1-2,TRBV7-2,TRBD1,CASSKGQGGYGYTF,TGTGCCAGCAGCAAGGGACAGGGGGGGTATGGCTACACCTTC
-,TRBJ1-2,TRBV2,-,CASSPRGTTYGYTF,TGTGCCAGCAGTCCCCGTGGGACGACATATGGCTACACCTTC
-,TRBJ2-6,TRBV29-1,TRBD1,CSVAKDRAYSGANVLTF,TGCAGCGTTGCTAAGGACAGGGCCTACTCTGGGGCCAACGTCCTGACTTTC
-,TRBJ2-2,TRBV6-1,TRBD2,CASSGLAGGQIGELFF,TGTGCCAGCAGTGGACTAGCGGGGGGGCAAATCGGGGAGCTGTTTTTT
-,TRBJ2-7,TRBV18,-,CASSPGGSYEQYF,TGTGCCAGCTCACCGGGCGGATCCTACGAGCAGTACTTC
-,TRBJ2-7,TRBV28,TRBD1,CASRYPGQGYSYEQYF,TGTGCCAGCAGGTACCCGGGACAGGGCTACTCCTACGAGCAGTACTTC
-,TRBJ1-1,TRBV6-5,-,CASLYRTVSTEAFF,TGTGCCAGCCTTTATAGGACCGTCAGCACTGAAGCTTTCTTT